Given below is one T cell receptor (beta chain) in context. Its antigen is unidentified. Here immunoSEQ multiplex PCR was the method, and the copy in TCRdb shows in-frame clones only, minus some. The sample shows some 6,300 clones, under 85% of them seen only once. This entry belongs to a study of cytotoxic CD8 clonotypes in ibrutinib-treated CLL. Study background: Sequencing produced an average of about 260,000 productive templates and more than 90,000 productive rearrangements per sample.

Study observations and caveats: Baseline levels of clonality went above those of age-matched healthy donors and moved with circulating CD8+ T-cell counts.

CDR3 length: 15 amino acids. Germline values: CDR1 SGHRS, CDR2 YFSETQ. Trimming took 0 bases from V and 1 from J, leaving 8 bases between them. This sequence joins TRBV5-1 and TRBJ2-1; D remains ambiguous. The origin of this receptor is a human donor with chronic lymphocytic leukemia. The source was PBMCs, collected before ibrutinib treatment. The CDR3 spells CASSLDGASYNEQFF. In DNA form, the CDR3 reads TGCGCCAGCAGCTTGGATGGCGCATCCTACAATGAGCAGTTCTTC.